These T cell receptor beta chains were read from a single sample in a study of beta chain features in type 1 diabetes. TCRdb's table, derived via immunoSEQ multiplex PCR, lists solely in-frame clones and lacks some. The table records 640,000 or so clones, 13% of them present only once. The material sequenced was naive CD4+ T cells from blood. These receptors all stem from a young man with type 1 diabetes. Each CDR3 is given with its conserved first and last residue. A D gene is named only where the DNA matches it firmly. Not every row has a clone size; where given, it reads once, few, many or a size class.

clone_size: -; d_call: TRBD2; j_call: TRBJ2-3; v_call: TRBV28; cdr3_nt: TGTGCCAGCAGTTCTAGCGGGGGGGGCCTAGGGTGGACGCAGTATTTT; cdr3_aa: CASSSSGGGLGWTQYF
clone_size: once; d_call: TRBD1; j_call: TRBJ1-2; v_call: TRBV18; cdr3_nt: TGTGCCAGCTCTACCAGAACAGGGGTCAACTATGGCTACACCTTC; cdr3_aa: CASSTRTGVNYGYTF
clone_size: few; d_call: -; j_call: TRBJ2-3; v_call: TRBV2; cdr3_nt: TGTGCCAGCAGTGAGTTTACAGATACGCAGTATTTT; cdr3_aa: CASSEFTDTQYF
clone_size: -; d_call: TRBD2; j_call: TRBJ2-7; v_call: TRBV10-3; cdr3_nt: TGTGCCATCAGTGACCCAAAGGGGCTAGCGGGGGAGGTGGATGAGCAGTACTTC; cdr3_aa: CAISDPKGLAGEVDEQYF
clone_size: few; d_call: -; j_call: TRBJ1-2; v_call: TRBV15; cdr3_nt: TGTGCCACCAGCAGAGAATTTCAGCGGTGGACAGCAACCTTC; cdr3_aa: CATSREFQRWTATF
clone_size: -; d_call: -; j_call: TRBJ1-5; v_call: TRBV6-5; cdr3_nt: TGTGCCAGCGATCCCTGGGGGTTCCGCAATCAGCCCCAGCATTTT; cdr3_aa: CASDPWGFRNQPQHF
clone_size: few; d_call: -; j_call: TRBJ2-6; v_call: TRBV10-3; cdr3_nt: TGTGCCATCAAAACACCCTCTGGGGCCAACGTCCTGACTTTC; cdr3_aa: CAIKTPSGANVLTF
clone_size: few; d_call: -; j_call: TRBJ1-2; v_call: TRBV19; cdr3_nt: TGTGCCAGTACCCCCGGCTGGCAGGGTGGCTACACCTTC; cdr3_aa: CASTPGWQGGYTF
clone_size: few; d_call: -; j_call: TRBJ2-5; v_call: TRBV9; cdr3_nt: TGTGCCAGCAGCGTAGAGGTTAGCGACCAAGAGACCCAGTACTTC; cdr3_aa: CASSVEVSDQETQYF
clone_size: -; d_call: TRBD2; j_call: TRBJ2-7; v_call: TRBV10-3; cdr3_nt: TGTGCCATCAGTGATGAGCGGGGCTCCTACGAGCAGTACTTC; cdr3_aa: CAISDERGSYEQYF
clone_size: -; d_call: -; j_call: TRBJ2-3; v_call: TRBV19; cdr3_nt: TGTGCCAGTAGTATCACCGATCAGGCCGATACGCAGTATTTT; cdr3_aa: CASSITDQADTQYF
clone_size: -; d_call: -; j_call: TRBJ1-6; v_call: TRBV25-1; cdr3_nt: TGTGCCAGCAAAATGGAAGGTTCACCCCTCCACTTT; cdr3_aa: CASKMEGSPLHF
clone_size: -; d_call: -; j_call: TRBJ1-2; v_call: TRBV6-5; cdr3_nt: TGTGCCAGCAGTTACGAATCTCAGGGTCGAACTGGCTACACCTTC; cdr3_aa: CASSYESQGRTGYTF
clone_size: few; d_call: -; j_call: TRBJ2-7; v_call: TRBV14; cdr3_nt: TGTGCCAGCAGCCAAGATCTGGGGACTCCCTACGAGCAGTACTTC; cdr3_aa: CASSQDLGTPYEQYF
clone_size: few; d_call: -; j_call: TRBJ1-4; v_call: TRBV7-3; cdr3_nt: TGTGCCAGCAGCTCCAGGGGAGCAACTAATGAAAAACTGTTTTTT; cdr3_aa: CASSSRGATNEKLFF
clone_size: -; d_call: -; j_call: TRBJ2-1; v_call: TRBV10-3; cdr3_nt: TGTGCCATCAGTGAGGGAGGTGCTCCCTCCAGTGAGCAGTTCTTC; cdr3_aa: CAISEGGAPSSEQFF
clone_size: few; d_call: -; j_call: TRBJ2-7; v_call: TRBV28; cdr3_nt: TGTGCCAGCAGTTTATGGTCCGGGCCGACCTACGAGCAGTACTTC; cdr3_aa: CASSLWSGPTYEQYF
clone_size: -; d_call: TRBD1; j_call: TRBJ1-4; v_call: TRBV30; cdr3_nt: TGTGCCTGGAGAGGAAACAGGGGCGGCAATAATGAAAAACTGTTTTTT; cdr3_aa: CAWRGNRGGNNEKLFF
clone_size: -; d_call: TRBD1; j_call: TRBJ1-5; v_call: TRBV7-9; cdr3_nt: TGTGCCAGCAGCTTCGGGGGACAGGGGTGGCAGCCCCAGCATTTT; cdr3_aa: CASSFGGQGWQPQHF
clone_size: -; d_call: -; j_call: TRBJ2-7; v_call: TRBV5-1; cdr3_nt: TGCGCCAGCAGCTCGGACGTCACCTACGAGCAGTACTTC; cdr3_aa: CASSSDVTYEQYF
clone_size: once; d_call: TRBD1; j_call: TRBJ1-2; v_call: TRBV7-3; cdr3_nt: TGTGCCAGCAGCCCGGAAGGTGGACAGGGTGGCTATGGCTACACCTTC; cdr3_aa: CASSPEGGQGGYGYTF
clone_size: few; d_call: -; j_call: TRBJ2-1; v_call: TRBV29-1; cdr3_nt: TGCAGCGCCGAAGGGACAAGACAGTTCTTC; cdr3_aa: CSAEGTRQFF
clone_size: -; d_call: -; j_call: TRBJ1-1; v_call: TRBV5-6; cdr3_nt: TGTGCCAGCAGCTTGGGGCCCAGGACTGAAGCTTTCTTT; cdr3_aa: CASSLGPRTEAFF
clone_size: -; d_call: -; j_call: TRBJ1-1; v_call: TRBV11-2; cdr3_nt: TGTGCCAGCACCTTCGCAGGGAGCGACACTGAAGCTTTCTTT; cdr3_aa: CASTFAGSDTEAFF
clone_size: few; d_call: -; j_call: TRBJ2-7; v_call: TRBV2; cdr3_nt: TGTGCCAGCAGTGAATCCCTAGCCGCATACGAGCAGTACTTC; cdr3_aa: CASSESLAAYEQYF
clone_size: -; d_call: -; j_call: TRBJ1-4; v_call: TRBV4-1; cdr3_nt: TGCGCCAGCAGCCATCAGGGACCTGAAAAACTGTTTTTT; cdr3_aa: CASSHQGPEKLFF
clone_size: few; d_call: -; j_call: TRBJ2-3; v_call: TRBV7-9; cdr3_nt: TGTGCCAGCAGACGGACTCAGGAGGTCGATACGCAGTATTTT; cdr3_aa: CASRRTQEVDTQYF
clone_size: few; d_call: -; j_call: TRBJ2-5; v_call: TRBV19; cdr3_nt: TGTGCCAGTAGTATTTTCCGGGGGAATAAAGAGACCCAGTACTTC; cdr3_aa: CASSIFRGNKETQYF
clone_size: -; d_call: TRBD2; j_call: TRBJ2-7; v_call: TRBV7-6; cdr3_nt: TGTGCCTCAAGTAGCGGGGGGCGCGAGCAGTACTTC; cdr3_aa: CASSSGGREQYF
clone_size: few; d_call: -; j_call: TRBJ2-1; v_call: TRBV4-1; cdr3_nt: TGCGCCAGCAGCCAAGATTTAGCGAGATTGAAGTTCTTC; cdr3_aa: CASSQDLARLKFF
clone_size: few; d_call: -; j_call: TRBJ1-2; v_call: TRBV30; cdr3_nt: TGTGCCTGGAGTCCGACAGCCCCGCGTTTGGGCTACACCTTC; cdr3_aa: CAWSPTAPRLGYTF
clone_size: few; d_call: TRBD1; j_call: TRBJ1-2; v_call: TRBV13; cdr3_nt: TGTGCCAGCAGCTTAGCAGGGGGCTATGGCTACACCTTC; cdr3_aa: CASSLAGGYGYTF
clone_size: few; d_call: TRBD2; j_call: TRBJ2-5; v_call: TRBV11-2; cdr3_nt: TGTGCCAGCAGCTCTCGGACTAGCGCAGAGACCCAGTACTTC; cdr3_aa: CASSSRTSAETQYF
clone_size: few; d_call: -; j_call: TRBJ2-3; v_call: TRBV2; cdr3_nt: TGTGCCAGCTCGGCAGGGGGGCCAGATACGCAGTATTTT; cdr3_aa: CASSAGGPDTQYF
clone_size: few; d_call: TRBD1; j_call: TRBJ1-2; v_call: TRBV4-1; cdr3_nt: TGCGCCAGCAGCCGAGAGACAGGGTTGGGCTATGGCTACACCTTC; cdr3_aa: CASSRETGLGYGYTF
clone_size: few; d_call: -; j_call: TRBJ1-2; v_call: TRBV21-1; cdr3_nt: TGTGCCAGCAGCAAAGAGGAGACGGAGCCTAACTATGGCTACACCTTC; cdr3_aa: CASSKEETEPNYGYTF
clone_size: -; d_call: -; j_call: TRBJ2-3; v_call: TRBV11-3; cdr3_nt: TGTGCCAGCAGCTTGATGGGCGAGACAGGCTACGGGGGCACAGATACGCAGTATTTT; cdr3_aa: CASSLMGETGYGGTDTQYF
clone_size: few; d_call: -; j_call: TRBJ2-2; v_call: TRBV30; cdr3_nt: TGTGCCGGCGGACGGGTCGGGGAGCTGTTTTTT; cdr3_aa: CAGGRVGELFF
clone_size: few; d_call: -; j_call: TRBJ2-1; v_call: TRBV6-5; cdr3_nt: TGTGCCAGCAGGCGAAGACTAGTACCCAACCAGTTCTTC; cdr3_aa: CASRRRLVPNQFF
clone_size: -; d_call: TRBD1; j_call: TRBJ1-1; v_call: TRBV10-3; cdr3_nt: TGTGCCATCAGGGATGGACAGGGCGGCACTGAAGCTTTCTTT; cdr3_aa: CAIRDGQGGTEAFF
clone_size: -; d_call: -; j_call: TRBJ2-1; v_call: TRBV11-2; cdr3_nt: TGTGCCAGCAGCTTAGATGACAGCTACAATGAGCAGTTCTTC; cdr3_aa: CASSLDDSYNEQFF
clone_size: few; d_call: -; j_call: TRBJ2-3; v_call: TRBV28; cdr3_nt: TGTGCCAGCAGTCCTAGCACAGATACGCAGTATTTT; cdr3_aa: CASSPSTDTQYF
clone_size: few; d_call: TRBD1; j_call: TRBJ1-6; v_call: TRBV19; cdr3_nt: TGTGCCACCCTACAGGGGGATGGTTCACCCCTCCACTTT; cdr3_aa: CATLQGDGSPLHF
clone_size: -; d_call: -; j_call: TRBJ1-3; v_call: TRBV29-1; cdr3_nt: TGCAGCGTCGCACAGGACTCGACTGGAAACACCATATATTTT; cdr3_aa: CSVAQDSTGNTIYF
clone_size: -; d_call: -; j_call: TRBJ2-5; v_call: TRBV6-6; cdr3_nt: TGTGCCAGCAGTTACTCGACGGAGACCCAGTACTTC; cdr3_aa: CASSYSTETQYF
clone_size: few; d_call: -; j_call: TRBJ1-2; v_call: TRBV6-5; cdr3_nt: TGTGCCAGCAGTAGGGGGTACTATGGCTACACCTTC; cdr3_aa: CASSRGYYGYTF
clone_size: few; d_call: -; j_call: TRBJ1-5; v_call: TRBV6-1; cdr3_nt: TGTGCCAGCAGTGAAGAGTCAGGACTGCAGCCCCAGCATTTT; cdr3_aa: CASSEESGLQPQHF
clone_size: few; d_call: TRBD1; j_call: TRBJ1-1; v_call: TRBV19; cdr3_nt: TGTGCCAGTAGCTGGAGCACAGGGGTAGCCACTGAAGCTTTCTTT; cdr3_aa: CASSWSTGVATEAFF
clone_size: few; d_call: TRBD2; j_call: TRBJ2-7; v_call: TRBV5-4; cdr3_nt: TGTGCCAGCAGCTCAGATCGTGGGGGACTAGCCACCTACGAGCAGTACTTC; cdr3_aa: CASSSDRGGLATYEQYF
clone_size: -; d_call: -; j_call: TRBJ2-5; v_call: TRBV30; cdr3_nt: TGTGCCTCCTCAGACTGGGAGGAGACCCAGTACTTC; cdr3_aa: CASSDWEETQYF
clone_size: few; d_call: -; j_call: TRBJ2-3; v_call: TRBV6-9; cdr3_nt: TGTGCCAGCAGTCCCCCGGGCCTAGTGGCAGATACGCAGTATTTT; cdr3_aa: CASSPPGLVADTQYF
clone_size: few; d_call: -; j_call: TRBJ2-7; v_call: TRBV13; cdr3_nt: TGTGCCAGCAGCCTCAAGGGGGGCAGCTCCTACGAGCAGTACTTC; cdr3_aa: CASSLKGGSSYEQYF
clone_size: -; d_call: -; j_call: TRBJ1-1; v_call: TRBV9; cdr3_nt: TGTGCCAGCAGCCCCGCAGGGCACAACACTGAAGCTTTCTTT; cdr3_aa: CASSPAGHNTEAFF
clone_size: -; d_call: -; j_call: TRBJ2-2; v_call: TRBV7-9; cdr3_nt: TGTGCCAGCAGCTTAGCGCAGCAATCGGGTGTTACCGGGGAGCTGTTTTTT; cdr3_aa: CASSLAQQSGVTGELFF
clone_size: -; d_call: TRBD2; j_call: TRBJ2-3; v_call: TRBV9; cdr3_nt: TGTGCCAGCAGTCGGAGTAGCGGGGGTACAGATACGCAGTATTTT; cdr3_aa: CASSRSSGGTDTQYF